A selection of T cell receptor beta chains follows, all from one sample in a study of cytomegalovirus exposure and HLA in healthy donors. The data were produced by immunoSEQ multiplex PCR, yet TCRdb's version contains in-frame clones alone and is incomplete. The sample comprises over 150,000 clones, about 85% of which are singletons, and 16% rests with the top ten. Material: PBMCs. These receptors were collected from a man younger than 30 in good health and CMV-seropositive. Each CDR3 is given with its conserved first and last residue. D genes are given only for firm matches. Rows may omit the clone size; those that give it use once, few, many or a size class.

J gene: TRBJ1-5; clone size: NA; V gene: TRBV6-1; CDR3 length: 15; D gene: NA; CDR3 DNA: TGTGCCAGCAGTGCGGGGAGTAAAGGATATCAGCCCCAGCATTTT; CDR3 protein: CASSAGSKGYQPQHF
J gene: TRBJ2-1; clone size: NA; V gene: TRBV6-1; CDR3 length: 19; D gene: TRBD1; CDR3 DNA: TGTGCCAGCAGTGAAGCGGAACTAGCCTCAGGGGGCTCCGACAATGAGCAGTTCTTC; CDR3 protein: CASSEAELASGGSDNEQFF
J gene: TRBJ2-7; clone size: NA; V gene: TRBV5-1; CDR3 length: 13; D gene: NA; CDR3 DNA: TGCGCCAGCAGCTTTTCCGACTTGCGCGAGCAGTACTTC; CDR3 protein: CASSFSDLREQYF
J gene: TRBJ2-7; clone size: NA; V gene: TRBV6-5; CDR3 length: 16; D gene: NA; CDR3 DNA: TGTGCCAGCAGTTATTCCGGACAATCGGCTACCTACGAGCAGTACTTC; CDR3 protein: CASSYSGQSATYEQYF
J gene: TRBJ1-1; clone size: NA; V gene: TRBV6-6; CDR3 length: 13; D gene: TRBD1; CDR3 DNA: TGTGCCAGCCTGGGACAGGGGAACACTGAAGCTTTCTTT; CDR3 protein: CASLGQGNTEAFF
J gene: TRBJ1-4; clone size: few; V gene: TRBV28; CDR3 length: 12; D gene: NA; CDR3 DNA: TGTGCCAGCAGGGCGGCTAATGAAAAACTGTTTTTT; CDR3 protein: CASRAANEKLFF
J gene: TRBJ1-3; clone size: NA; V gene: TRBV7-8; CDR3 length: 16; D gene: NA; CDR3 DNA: TGTGCCAGCAGCTTAGGAGGCGGAACCTCTGGAAACACCATATATTTT; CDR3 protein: CASSLGGGTSGNTIYF
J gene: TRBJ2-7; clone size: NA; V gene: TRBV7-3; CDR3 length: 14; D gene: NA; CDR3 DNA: TGTGCCAGCAGCTTAGGGCAGGCAGGGTACGAGCAGTACTTC; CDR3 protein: CASSLGQAGYEQYF
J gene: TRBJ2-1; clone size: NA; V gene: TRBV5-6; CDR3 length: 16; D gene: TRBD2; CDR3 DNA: TGTGCCAGCAGCCCCGGCGGGAGGGGGCGAAACAATGAGCAGTTCTTC; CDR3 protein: CASSPGGRGRNNEQFF
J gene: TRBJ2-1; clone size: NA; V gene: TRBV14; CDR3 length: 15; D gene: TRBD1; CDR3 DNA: TGTGCCAGCAGCCATTTAGGGGACAGGGTCCATGAGCAGTTCTTC; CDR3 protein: CASSHLGDRVHEQFF
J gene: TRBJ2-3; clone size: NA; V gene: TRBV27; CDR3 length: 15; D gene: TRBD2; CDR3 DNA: TGTGCCAGCAGTTTAGGACTAGCGGGAGGGAGTGGGCAGTATTTT; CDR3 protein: CASSLGLAGGSGQYF